Sequencing of this T cell receptor beta chain was carried out in a study of shared clonotypes between healthy human individuals. Points on this clone: Its specificity is not known.

The table came from immunoSEQ multiplex PCR; TCRdb's copy has only in-frame clones and leaves some out. The sample has millions of clones, 85% to 95% seen once. This CDR3 comprises 13 residues. In germline, CDR1 is MGHRA, CDR2 YSYEKL. V lost 5 bases and J lost 6, with 12 bases in between. General study findings and limits: Lower generation probabilities were found for non-shared clonotypes than for those shared by all four donors.

The sequenced sample consisted of naive CD4+ T cells sorted from blood. The subset here: CD45RA+ positively selected. The chain uses TRBV4-1 and TRBJ2-3; D is ambiguous. This TCR came from a man younger than 35 in good health. CDR3 bases: TGCGCCAGCAGCGGAGCACCCTCGGATACGCAGTATTTT. Its protein product is CASSGAPSDTQYF.